This T cell receptor beta chain stems from a study of regulatory T cells in long-lasting Graves disease (dated by TCRdb to the early 2020s). Regarding the research as a whole: Newly diagnosed Graves' disease patients had taken antithyroid drugs for less than 3 months. Peripheral blood TCR sequencing and RNA sequencing compared persistent Graves' disease patients with newly diagnosed Graves' disease patients. The study was conducted in China and was registered as a clinical trial. TCR sequencing covered some 13 persistent and 20 newly diagnosed Graves' disease patients, 33 samples in total. Summary of the overall study and its limitations: A larger number of public clonotypes was shared among persistent patients (around 2,500) than among newly diagnosed patients (approximately 1,000). The small sample size was acknowledged by the authors as a limitation that may reduce accuracy. Preferential use of TRBV28, TRBJ1-2 and TRBJ2-5 was observed in persistent disease, whereas TRBV20-1 and TRBJ2-1 were favored in newly diagnosed disease. Lower TCR Shannon entropy and fewer highly expanded clones were observed in persistent Graves' disease patients than in newly diagnosed patients, which suggested clonal expansion. Sequencing and analysis were restricted to the TCR beta chain. The study examined only peripheral blood because the primary lesion, thyroid tissue, could not be accessed.

Receptor amplification or capture employed multiplex PCR. TCRdb names Illumina HiSeq 4000 as the instrument used. TCR beta libraries were built with iRepertoire HTBI primers and Arm-PCR amplification of CDR3 regions. Gel purification was performed on PCR products prior to sequencing. In the source study's methods: Gene usage analysis of CDR3 amino acid clonotypes relied on the roughly 60 TRBV and about 15 TRBJ segments identified across samples. Filtered high-quality paired reads were merged into contigs using COPE and FqMerger. BLAST was used to align contigs to IMGT TRBV, TRBD and TRBJ reference genes, and CDR3 was defined according to IMGT. Any clonotype with a frequency above 0.1% was classified as a highly expanded clone. Shannon entropy was used to measure repertoire diversity, and the Gini coefficient was used to measure V-J evenness. Public clonotypes were defined as clonotypes shared by more than one individual. Through fastp at Q25 and MiXCR, TCRdb rebuilt clones from the public reads, retaining in-frame beta chains. All rows with the same CDR3 protein become a single entry with the most common DNA and genes. The V and J calls come from TCRdb's annotation, not from the publication. In all, the sample holds under 800,000 distinct CDR3 sequences, and less than 20% of those were seen once. The leading ten clones occupy around 19% of the sample.

Turning to this clonotype: No antigen is known for it. A much larger clone sits a single nucleotide away, making a read error possible. The conserved final phenylalanine or tryptophan is absent from the CDR3, which likely points to a read error.

The CDR3 has 13 amino acids, counting both end residues. Only the CDR3 part of the read is kept: 39 bases, read in frame from the first base. CDR1 MNHEY and CDR2 SVGEGT were looked up in the germline V gene. Between the V and J ends, shortened by 4 bases and 5 bases respectively, the junction contains 9 bases. Per the publication, the time point label means: newly diagnosed GD, antithyroid drugs for less than 3 months. RNA was extracted from PBMCs in TRIzol for both TCR sequencing and RNA sequencing. Graves' disease was diagnosed according to American Thyroid Association guidelines. The patients came from an endocrinology department in Xi'an, China. From each patient, around 8.3 milliliters of peripheral blood was collected into an EDTA anticoagulant tube. Ficoll Paque Plus density gradient separation was used to isolate PBMCs, and no further T cell sorting was performed. RNA quality was checked with an Agilent 2100 Bioanalyzer and agarose gel, and concentration with a NanoDrop 2000.

These data also formed part of another study, on T cells in Graves' hyperthyroidism and ophthalmopathy. The second investigation adds: Stable Graves' hyperthyroidism was defined as the absence of progression to ophthalmopathy over 18 months of follow-up. Hyperthyroidism patients were newly diagnosed, with disease duration under 2 months, and aged 18 to 65 years. Patients with uncontrolled infections, other autoimmune diseases, pregnancy or lactation were excluded. Clinical symptoms, serum thyroxine and TRAb, thyroid ultrasound, and orbital computed tomography formed the basis for the diagnoses. The first round of RT-PCR for the TCR CDR3 was performed with the HTBI primer set and the Qiagen OneStep RT-PCR kit. Most expanded thyroid clonotypes (frequency above 0.001) were also detected in blood, a finding suggesting that blood repertoires may reflect thyroid immune responses. In cross-validation, a model built on a 13 V-J signature told ophthalmopathy apart from stable hyperthyroidism with about 90% sensitivity and around 84% specificity, and in testing the same model reached 80%/75%. In validation, the model predicted progression to ophthalmopathy a median of about 6.8 months before onset, with about 70% sensitivity and almost 75% specificity. To identify TCR V-J signatures that set the groups apart, the researchers used a discovery cohort of more than 95 patients, made up of roughly 45 with Graves' ophthalmopathy and around 58 with stable Graves' hyperthyroidism. Prospective prediction of ophthalmopathy was tested in an independent validation cohort of 18 to 20 hyperthyroidism patients and 15 to 17 patients who later progressed to ophthalmopathy. For training and testing, the 80 to 100 patients in the discovery cohort were randomly divided in a 7:3 ratio. In roughly six Graves' hyperthyroidism patients, the study also compared T-cell repertoires from thyroid tissue with T-cell repertoires from blood. After sampling, hyperthyroidism patients received methimazole starting at 30 mg daily, and ophthalmopathy patients received high-dose intravenous methylprednisolone. Libraries were constructed in a second round of multiplex PCR, after which size selection and purification were carried out. Paired-end sequencing of the libraries was performed with 100 bp reads on an Illumina HiSeq2000. SOAPnuke was used to process the raw data, throwing out any read that contained adapters or uncalled bases, had a mean Phred below 15, or lacked an exact constant-primer or identifier match. COPE v1.2.5 was used to merge the high-quality paired reads, and each unique nucleotide sequence was defined as a clonotype. Clonotypes were aligned to IMGT TRBV, TRBD and TRBJ reference segments using MiTCR v1.1. Analysis was restricted to V-J combinations with a frequency above 0.0001, which covered roughly 99% of repertoires. A TCS score was defined as the ratio of F50 (clonal expansion) to E x V (chaos), with BLOSUM62-based TCRdist applied between CDR3 peptides within each V-J. Welch's t-statistics and random forest reduced fewer than 550 V-J features to about 12, which were used in a naive Bayes classifier (R e1071). Sample size was not statistically predetermined, and blinding of investigators to group allocation was not performed. The paper describes TCR Vbeta CDR3 sequencing of 120 to 150 peripheral blood samples, made up of around 41 ophthalmopathy patients, roughly 75 hyperthyroidism patients and 17 progressor patients.

The sequence was obtained from a woman under 40 with Graves disease. Donor details come from another sample of the same person, matched by shared clones. The chain is assembled from TRBV6-2 or TRBV6-3 and TRBJ1-5, with the D segment identity uncertain. Sequenced material: peripheral blood mononuclear cells (PBMCs), taken at new diagnosis, from a patient treated with antithyroid drugs. CDR3 reads: CASSSRQDQPQHS. The bases read TGTGCCAGCAGTTCCAGGCAGGATCAGCCCCAGCATTCT.